This T cell receptor beta chain was identified during a study of T-cell reconstitution after alpha-beta-depleted transplantation in children. Preparing the TCRbeta library involved the use of unique molecular identifiers. Each CDR3 protein is one row after TCRdb ran MiXCR on the PCR reads. The sample comprises hundreds of thousands of distinct CDR3 sequences, about 16% of which are singletons, and under 30% rests with the top ten. Study findings and constraints: By one year post-transplant, T-cell counts and diversity largely arose from T cells that were newly produced.

Turning to this clonotype: Its target is unknown.

This specimen was PBMCs, mostly from graft donor cells, taken 360 days after TCRalphabeta/CD19-depleted stem cell transplant. This TCR was sampled from a boy under two years old who had a stem cell transplant for Wiskott-Aldrich syndrome, so the T cells may come from the graft donor.

This CDR3 is CASGASSYEQYF. CDR3 DNA sequence: TGTGCCAGCGGCGCTAGCTCCTACGAGCAGTACTTC. The chain combines TRBV28 with TRBJ2-7; D is undetermined. Trimming stripped 8 bases from V and 0 bases from J, with 8 bases between. This CDR3 region has 12 residues. Germline CDR1 is MDHEN and CDR2 is SYDVKM. The full variable domain, with the rest looked up from reference TRBV28 and TRBJ2-7, is DVKVTQSSRYLVKRTGEKVFLECVQDMDHENMFWYRQDPGLGLRLIYFSYDVKMKEKGDIPEGYSVSREKKERFSLILESASTNQTSMYLCASGASSYEQYFGPGTRLTVT.